This TCR beta chain derives from a study of regulatory T cells. Amplification used 52 TRBV primers and 13 TRBJ primers. The table came from immunoSEQ multiplex PCR; TCRdb's copy has only in-frame clones and leaves some out. The top ten clones hold roughly 3.5% of a sample with 21,000 or so clones, approximately 93% of them seen once. Patients aged 2 to 39 years had fewer naive T cells. In regard to this clone: Its antigen is currently unknown.

General study points: Patient CD8+ T cells trended toward lower Shannon entropy than controls.

The germline V gene encodes CDR1 MDHEN and CDR2 SYDVKM. This CDR3 contains 14 residues. V was shortened by 6 bases and J by 0 bases, with 11 bases between the two germline ends. The chain couples TRBV28 to TRBJ1-1; the D is unclear. Sequencing was performed on CD8+ T cells sorted from blood. The sequence was obtained from a child aged 2 to 15 with CD3G deficiency. CDR3 amino acids: CASRFIGLNTEAFF. The CDR3 nucleotides are TGTGCCAGCAGATTTATAGGGTTGAACACTGAAGCTTTCTTT.